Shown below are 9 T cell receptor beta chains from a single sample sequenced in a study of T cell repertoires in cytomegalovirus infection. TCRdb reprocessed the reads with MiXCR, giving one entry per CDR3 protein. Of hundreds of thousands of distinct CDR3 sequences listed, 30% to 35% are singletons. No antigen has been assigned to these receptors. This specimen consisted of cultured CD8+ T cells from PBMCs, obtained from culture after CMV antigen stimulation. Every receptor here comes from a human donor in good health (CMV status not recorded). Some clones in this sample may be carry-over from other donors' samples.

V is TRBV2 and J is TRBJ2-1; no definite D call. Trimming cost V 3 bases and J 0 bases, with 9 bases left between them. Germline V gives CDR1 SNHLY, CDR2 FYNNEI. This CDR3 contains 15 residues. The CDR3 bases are TGTGCCAGCAGTGATGGACGGAGCTCCTACAATGAGCAGTTCTTC. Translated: CASSDGRSSYNEQFF.

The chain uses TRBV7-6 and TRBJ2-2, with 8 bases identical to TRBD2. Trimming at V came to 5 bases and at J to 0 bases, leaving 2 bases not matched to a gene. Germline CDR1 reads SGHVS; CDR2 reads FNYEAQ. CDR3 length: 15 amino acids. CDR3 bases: TGTGCCAGCAGCAAAGCGGGGGCGAACACCGGGGAGCTGTTTTTT. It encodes CASSKAGANTGELFF.

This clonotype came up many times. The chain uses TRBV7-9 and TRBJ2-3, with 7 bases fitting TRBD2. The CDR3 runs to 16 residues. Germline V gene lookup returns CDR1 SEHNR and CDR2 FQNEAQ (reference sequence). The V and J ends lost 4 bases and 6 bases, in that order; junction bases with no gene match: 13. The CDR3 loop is CASSSIAGPPPDTQYF. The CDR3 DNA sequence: TGTGCCAGCAGCTCAATAGCGGGCCCCCCACCGGATACGCAGTATTTT.

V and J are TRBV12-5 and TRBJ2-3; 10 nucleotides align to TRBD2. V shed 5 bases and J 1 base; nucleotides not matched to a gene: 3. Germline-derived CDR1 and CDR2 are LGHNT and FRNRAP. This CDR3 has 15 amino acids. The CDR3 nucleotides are TGTGCTAGTGGTCCTGGACTAGCGGGCACAGATACGCAGTATTTT. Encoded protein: CASGPGLAGTDTQYF.

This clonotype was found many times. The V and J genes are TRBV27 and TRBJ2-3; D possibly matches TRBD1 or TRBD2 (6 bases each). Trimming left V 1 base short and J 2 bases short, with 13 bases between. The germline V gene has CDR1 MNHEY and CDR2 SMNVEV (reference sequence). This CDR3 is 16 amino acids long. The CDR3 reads CASSLFYRGHTDTQYF. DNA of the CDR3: TGTGCCAGCAGTTTATTCTACCGGGGGCACACAGATACGCAGTATTTT.

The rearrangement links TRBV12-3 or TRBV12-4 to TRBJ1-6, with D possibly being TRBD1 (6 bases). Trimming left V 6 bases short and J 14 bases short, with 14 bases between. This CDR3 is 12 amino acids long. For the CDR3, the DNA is TGTGCCAGCAGACCCGACAGGTTGGCCCTCCACTTT. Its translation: CASRPDRLALHF.

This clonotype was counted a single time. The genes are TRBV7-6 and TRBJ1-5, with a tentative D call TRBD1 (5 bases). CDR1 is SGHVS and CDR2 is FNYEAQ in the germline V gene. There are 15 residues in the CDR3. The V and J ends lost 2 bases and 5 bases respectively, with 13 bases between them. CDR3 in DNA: TGTGCCAGCAGCTTATATGCAGGGTTCGATCAGCCCCAGCATTTT. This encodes CASSLYAGFDQPQHF.

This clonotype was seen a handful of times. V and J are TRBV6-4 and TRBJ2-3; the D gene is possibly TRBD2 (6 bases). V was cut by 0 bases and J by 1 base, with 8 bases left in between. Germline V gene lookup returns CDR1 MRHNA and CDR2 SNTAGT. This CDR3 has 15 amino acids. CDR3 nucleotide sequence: TGTGCCAGCAGTGACTCGGCTAGCGGCACAGATACGCAGTATTTT. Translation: CASSDSASGTDTQYF.

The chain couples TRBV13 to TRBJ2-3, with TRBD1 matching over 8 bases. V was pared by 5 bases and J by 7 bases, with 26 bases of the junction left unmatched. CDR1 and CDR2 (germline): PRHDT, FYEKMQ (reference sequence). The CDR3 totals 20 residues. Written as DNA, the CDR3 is TGTGCCAGCAGCGCGGACAGGGCTGGTTGGCAAGATTGGCCCCACCATACGCAGTATTTT. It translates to CASSADRAGWQDWPHHTQYF.